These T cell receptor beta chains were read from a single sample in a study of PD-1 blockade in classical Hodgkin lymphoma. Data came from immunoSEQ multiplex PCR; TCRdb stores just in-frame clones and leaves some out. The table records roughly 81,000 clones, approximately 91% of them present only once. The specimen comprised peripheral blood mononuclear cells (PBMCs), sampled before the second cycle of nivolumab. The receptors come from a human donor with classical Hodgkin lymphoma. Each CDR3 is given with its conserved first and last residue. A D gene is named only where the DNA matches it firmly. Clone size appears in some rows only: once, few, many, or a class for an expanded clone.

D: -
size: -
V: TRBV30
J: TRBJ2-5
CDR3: CACQTVFGETQYF
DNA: TGTGCCTGTCAAACGGTATTTGGAGAGACCCAGTACTTC

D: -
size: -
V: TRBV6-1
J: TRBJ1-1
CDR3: CASSDQLNTEAFF
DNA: TGTGCCAGCAGCGACCAATTGAACACTGAAGCTTTCTTT

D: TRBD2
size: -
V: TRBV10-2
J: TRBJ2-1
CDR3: CASIGTSHNEQFF
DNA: TGCGCCAGCATCGGGACTAGCCACAATGAGCAGTTCTTC

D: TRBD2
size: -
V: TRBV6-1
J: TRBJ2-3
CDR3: CASTRTSGSTDTQYF
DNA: TGTGCCAGCACTCGGACTAGCGGGAGCACAGATACGCAGTATTTT

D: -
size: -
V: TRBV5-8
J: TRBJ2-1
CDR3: CASRYDPHPENEQFF
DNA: TGTGCCAGCAGATATGATCCTCACCCCGAGAATGAGCAGTTCTTC

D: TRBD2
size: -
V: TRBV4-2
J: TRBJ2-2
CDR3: CASSQGPLASNTGELFF
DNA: TGTGCCAGCAGCCAAGGCCCACTAGCGAGCAACACCGGGGAGCTGTTTTTT

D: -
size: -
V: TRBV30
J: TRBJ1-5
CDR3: CAWSENRGYQPQHF
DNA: TGTGCCTGGAGTGAGAATAGAGGTTACCAGCCCCAGCATTTT

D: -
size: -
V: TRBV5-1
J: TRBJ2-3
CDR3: CASSLDPGPDTQYF
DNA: TGCGCCAGCAGCTTGGACCCGGGCCCAGATACGCAGTATTTT

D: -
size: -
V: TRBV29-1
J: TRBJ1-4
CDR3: CSVQGPRGEKLFF
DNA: TGCAGCGTTCAGGGCCCCCGAGGGGAAAAACTGTTTTTT

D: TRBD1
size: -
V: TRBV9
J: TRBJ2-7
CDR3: CASSGWDRTTSYEQYF
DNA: TGTGCCAGCAGCGGTTGGGACAGGACCACCTCCTACGAGCAGTACTTC

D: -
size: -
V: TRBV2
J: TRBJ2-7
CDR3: CASSEGPRSEQYF
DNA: TGTGCCAGCAGTGAGGGTCCTAGGTCCGAGCAGTACTTC

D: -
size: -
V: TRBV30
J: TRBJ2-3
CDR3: CAWSVGPQPDTQYF
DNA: TGTGCCTGGAGTGTAGGCCCCCAGCCAGATACGCAGTATTTT

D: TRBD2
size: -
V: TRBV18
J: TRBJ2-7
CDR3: CASSPVAGAYEQYF
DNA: TGTGCCAGCTCACCAGTAGCGGGGGCCTACGAGCAGTACTTC

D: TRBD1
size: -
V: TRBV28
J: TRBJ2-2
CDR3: CASSSDRAGTGELFF
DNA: TGTGCCAGCAGTTCGGACAGGGCGGGGACCGGGGAGCTGTTTTTT

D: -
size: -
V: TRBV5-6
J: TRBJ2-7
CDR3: CASRYVGTYEQYF
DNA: TGTGCCAGCAGATACGTTGGTACCTACGAGCAGTACTTC

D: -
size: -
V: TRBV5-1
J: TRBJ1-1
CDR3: CASSLASLGLGNTEAFF
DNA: TGCGCCAGCAGCTTGGCCAGTTTGGGGTTGGGGAACACTGAAGCTTTCTTT

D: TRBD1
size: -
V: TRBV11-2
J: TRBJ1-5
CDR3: CASSGQGAGQPQHF
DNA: TGTGCCAGCAGCGGGCAGGGGGCTGGACAGCCCCAGCATTTT

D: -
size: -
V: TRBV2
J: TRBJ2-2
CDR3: CASSDWVSTGELFF
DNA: TGTGCCAGCAGTGACTGGGTATCCACCGGGGAGCTGTTTTTT

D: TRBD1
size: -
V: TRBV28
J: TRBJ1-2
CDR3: CASSLDGTGYGYTF
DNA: TGTGCCAGCAGTTTAGACGGGACAGGCTATGGCTACACCTTC

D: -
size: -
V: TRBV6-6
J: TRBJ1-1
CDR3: CASSPQRNTEAFF
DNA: TGTGCCAGCAGCCCTCAGAGGAACACTGAAGCTTTCTTT

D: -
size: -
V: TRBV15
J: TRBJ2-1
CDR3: CATSRDLRAEQFF
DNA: TGTGCCACCAGCAGAGATCTCAGGGCAGAGCAGTTCTTC

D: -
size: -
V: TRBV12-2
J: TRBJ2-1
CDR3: CASRSRTSGRISVEQFF
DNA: TGTGCAAGTCGCTCCCGGACTAGCGGGAGGATAAGTGTTGAGCAGTTCTTC

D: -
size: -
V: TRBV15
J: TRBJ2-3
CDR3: CATSSSNSHPQPGRDTQYF
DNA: TGTGCCACCAGCTCCTCAAACTCACACCCTCAACCAGGGAGGGATACGCAGTATTTT

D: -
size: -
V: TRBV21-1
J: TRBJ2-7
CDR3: CASTAVGRVDYEQYF
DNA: TGTGCCAGCACGGCAGTGGGCCGGGTTGACTACGAGCAGTACTTC

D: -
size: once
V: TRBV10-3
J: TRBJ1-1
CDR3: CAISESEQGMVEAFF
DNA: TGTGCCATCAGTGAGTCTGAACAGGGTATGGTTGAAGCTTTCTTT

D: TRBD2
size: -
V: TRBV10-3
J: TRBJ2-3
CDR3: CAIRKGLATTDTQYF
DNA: TGTGCCATCAGGAAAGGACTAGCGACCACAGATACGCAGTATTTT

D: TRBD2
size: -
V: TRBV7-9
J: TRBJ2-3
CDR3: CASSVGLADPSTDTQYF
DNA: TGTGCCAGCAGCGTGGGACTAGCGGATCCTAGCACAGATACGCAGTATTTT

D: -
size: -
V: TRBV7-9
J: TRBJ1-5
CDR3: CASSLGGQPQHF
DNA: TGTGCCAGCAGCCTAGGGGGGCAGCCCCAGCATTTT

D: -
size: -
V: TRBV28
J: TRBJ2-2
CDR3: CASSYRLNTGELFF
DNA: TGTGCCAGCAGTTATCGACTGAACACCGGGGAGCTGTTTTTT